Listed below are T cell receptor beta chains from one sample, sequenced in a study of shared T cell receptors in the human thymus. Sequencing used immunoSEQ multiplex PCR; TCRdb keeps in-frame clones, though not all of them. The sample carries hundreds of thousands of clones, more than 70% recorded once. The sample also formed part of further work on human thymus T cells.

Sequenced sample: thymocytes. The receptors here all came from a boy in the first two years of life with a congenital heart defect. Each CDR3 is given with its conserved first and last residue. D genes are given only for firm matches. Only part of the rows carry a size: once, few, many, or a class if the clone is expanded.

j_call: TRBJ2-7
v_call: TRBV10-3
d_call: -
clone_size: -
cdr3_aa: CAISAADGAYEQYF
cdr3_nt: TGTGCCATCAGTGCGGCGGACGGGGCCTACGAGCAGTACTTC

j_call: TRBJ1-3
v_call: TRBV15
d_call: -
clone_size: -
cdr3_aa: CATSRDRLGGNTIYF
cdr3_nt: TGTGCCACCAGCAGAGACAGGCTCGGAGGAAACACCATATATTTT

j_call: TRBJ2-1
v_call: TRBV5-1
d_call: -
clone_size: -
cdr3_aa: CASSLASRTVYNNEQFF
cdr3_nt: TGCGCCAGCAGCTTGGCCTCGAGGACAGTCTATAATAATGAGCAGTTCTTC

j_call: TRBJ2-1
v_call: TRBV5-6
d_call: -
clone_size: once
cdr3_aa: CASSSNAGPFSYNEQFF
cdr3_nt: TGTGCCAGCAGCTCGAACGCAGGGCCGTTTTCCTACAATGAGCAGTTCTTC

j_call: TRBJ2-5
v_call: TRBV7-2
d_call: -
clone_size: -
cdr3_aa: CASSLVGGVQETQYF
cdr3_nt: TGTGCCAGCAGCTTAGTGGGCGGGGTGCAAGAGACCCAGTACTTC

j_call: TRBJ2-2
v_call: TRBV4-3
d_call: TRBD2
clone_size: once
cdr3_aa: CASSQDPTSGGNTGELFF
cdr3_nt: TGCGCCAGCAGCCAAGATCCTACTAGCGGAGGGAACACCGGGGAGCTGTTTTTT

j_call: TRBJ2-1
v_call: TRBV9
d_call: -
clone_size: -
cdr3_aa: CASSEGGSYNEQFF
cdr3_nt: TGTGCCAGCAGCGAGGGCGGGTCCTACAATGAGCAGTTCTTC

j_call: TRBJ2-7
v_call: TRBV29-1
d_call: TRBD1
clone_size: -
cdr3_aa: CSVEGYLRGHYEQYF
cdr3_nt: TGCAGCGTTGAAGGGTACCTCAGGGGGCACTACGAGCAGTACTTC

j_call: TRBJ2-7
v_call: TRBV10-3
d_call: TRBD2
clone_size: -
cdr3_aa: CAISEGTSYTYEQYF
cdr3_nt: TGTGCCATCAGTGAGGGGACTAGCTACACCTACGAGCAGTACTTC

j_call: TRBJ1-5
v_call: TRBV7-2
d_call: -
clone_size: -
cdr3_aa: CASSGQLNQPQHF
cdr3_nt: TGTGCCAGCAGCGGACAGTTGAATCAGCCCCAGCATTTT

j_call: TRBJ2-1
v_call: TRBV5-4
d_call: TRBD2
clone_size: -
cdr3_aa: CASSLGATSGRPNEQFF
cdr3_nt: TGTGCCAGCAGCTTGGGGGCGACTAGCGGGAGACCCAATGAGCAGTTCTTC

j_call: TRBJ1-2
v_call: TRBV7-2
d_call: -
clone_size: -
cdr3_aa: CASSFPGLSNYGYTF
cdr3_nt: TGTGCCAGCAGCTTCCCGGGACTGTCTAACTATGGCTACACCTTC

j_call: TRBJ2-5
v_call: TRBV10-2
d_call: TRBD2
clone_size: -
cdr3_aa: CASMGLAGDADQETQYF
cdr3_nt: TGCGCCAGCATGGGGCTAGCGGGAGACGCTGACCAAGAGACCCAGTACTTC

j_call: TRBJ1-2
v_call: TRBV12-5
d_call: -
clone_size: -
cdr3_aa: CASVPFGGYGYTF
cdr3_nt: TGTGCTAGTGTTCCCTTCGGGGGCTATGGCTACACCTTC

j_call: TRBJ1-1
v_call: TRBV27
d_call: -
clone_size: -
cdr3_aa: CASSPQTGVNTEAFF
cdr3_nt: TGTGCCAGCAGTCCTCAGACAGGTGTGAACACTGAAGCTTTCTTT

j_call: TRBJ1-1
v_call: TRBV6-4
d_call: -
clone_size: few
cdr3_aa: CASSDDGGRDTEAFF
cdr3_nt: TGTGCCAGCAGTGATGACGGGGGGCGGGACACTGAAGCTTTCTTT

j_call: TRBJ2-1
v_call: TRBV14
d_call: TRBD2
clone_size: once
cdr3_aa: CASSHYGRPSGAPLHNEQFF
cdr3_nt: TGTGCCAGCAGCCACTATGGGAGGCCTAGCGGGGCCCCCCTACACAATGAGCAGTTCTTC

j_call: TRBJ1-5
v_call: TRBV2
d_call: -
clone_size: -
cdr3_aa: CASSDFSGSTGPQHF
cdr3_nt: TGTGCCAGCAGTGACTTTTCCGGGTCCACTGGGCCCCAGCATTTT

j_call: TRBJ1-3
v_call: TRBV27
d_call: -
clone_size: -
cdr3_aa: CASRKASGRPSSGNTIYF
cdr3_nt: TGTGCCAGCAGAAAAGCATCGGGAAGGCCTAGCTCTGGAAACACCATATATTTT

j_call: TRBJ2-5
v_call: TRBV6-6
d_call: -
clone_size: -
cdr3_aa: CASGRLGLRETQYF
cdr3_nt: TGTGCCAGCGGAAGACTGGGACTGAGGGAGACCCAGTACTTC

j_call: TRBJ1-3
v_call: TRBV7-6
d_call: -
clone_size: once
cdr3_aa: CASSPRQSLYSGNTIYF
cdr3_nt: TGTGCCAGCAGCCCGCGACAGTCCCTTTACTCTGGAAACACCATATATTTT

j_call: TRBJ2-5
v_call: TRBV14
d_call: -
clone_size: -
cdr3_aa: CASSQGGETQYF
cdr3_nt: TGTGCCAGCAGCCAAGGAGGAGAGACCCAGTACTTC

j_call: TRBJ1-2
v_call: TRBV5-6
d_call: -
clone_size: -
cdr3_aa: CASSFRWVDGYTF
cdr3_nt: TGTGCCAGCAGCTTCAGGTGGGTCGATGGCTACACCTTC

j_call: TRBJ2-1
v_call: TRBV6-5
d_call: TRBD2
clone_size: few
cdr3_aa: CATRTSGYNEQFF
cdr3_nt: TGTGCCACACGGACTAGCGGCTACAATGAGCAGTTCTTC

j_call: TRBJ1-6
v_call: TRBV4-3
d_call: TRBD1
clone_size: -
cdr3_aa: CASSQDRGTGDNSPLHF
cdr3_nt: TGCGCCAGCAGCCAAGATAGAGGGACAGGGGATAATTCACCCCTCCACTTT

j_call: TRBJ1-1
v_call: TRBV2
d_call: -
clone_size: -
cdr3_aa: CASRDRGDTEAFF
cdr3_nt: TGTGCCAGCAGGGACAGAGGAGACACTGAAGCTTTCTTT

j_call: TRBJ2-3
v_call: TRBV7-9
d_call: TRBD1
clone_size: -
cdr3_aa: CASSPDGTGTTDTQYF
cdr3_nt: TGTGCCAGCAGCCCCGACGGGACAGGTACCACAGATACGCAGTATTTT

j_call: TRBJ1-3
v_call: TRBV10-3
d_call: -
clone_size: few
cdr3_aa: CAISEYAGMGNTIYF
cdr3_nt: TGTGCCATCAGTGAGTACGCGGGAATGGGAAACACCATATATTTT

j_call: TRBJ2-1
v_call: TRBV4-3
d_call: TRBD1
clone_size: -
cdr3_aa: CASSHRTGDNEQFF
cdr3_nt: TGCGCCAGCAGCCATAGGACAGGGGACAATGAGCAGTTCTTC

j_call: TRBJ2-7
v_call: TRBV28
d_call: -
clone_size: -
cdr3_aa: CASSLPPGRGNSYEQYF
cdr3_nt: TGTGCCAGCAGTTTACCCCCGGGACGGGGGAACTCCTACGAGCAGTACTTC

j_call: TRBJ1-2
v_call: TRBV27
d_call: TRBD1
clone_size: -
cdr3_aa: CASSLSGQARHGYTF
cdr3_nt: TGTGCCAGCAGTTTATCCGGACAGGCCCGCCATGGCTACACCTTC

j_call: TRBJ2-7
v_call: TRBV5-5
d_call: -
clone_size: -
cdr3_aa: CASSLVHSAYEQYF
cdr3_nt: TGTGCCAGCAGCTTGGTCCACAGTGCCTACGAGCAGTACTTC

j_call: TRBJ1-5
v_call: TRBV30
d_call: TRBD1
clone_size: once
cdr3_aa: CAWSRPDRANQPQHF
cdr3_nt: TGTGCCTGGAGTAGACCGGACAGGGCTAATCAGCCCCAGCATTTT

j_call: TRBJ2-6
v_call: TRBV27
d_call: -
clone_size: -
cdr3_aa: CASSDRTHVATGANVLTF
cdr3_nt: TGTGCCAGCAGTGACAGGACACACGTAGCTACTGGGGCCAACGTCCTGACTTTC

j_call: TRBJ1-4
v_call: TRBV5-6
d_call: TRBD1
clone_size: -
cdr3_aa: CASSVRDRGHDNEKLFF
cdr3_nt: TGTGCCAGCAGCGTTAGGGACAGGGGGCACGATAATGAAAAACTGTTTTTT

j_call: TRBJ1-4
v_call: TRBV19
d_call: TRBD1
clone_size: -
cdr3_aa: CASSIPPQGRNEKLFF
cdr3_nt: TGTGCCAGTAGTATACCCCCACAGGGGCGTAATGAAAAACTGTTTTTT

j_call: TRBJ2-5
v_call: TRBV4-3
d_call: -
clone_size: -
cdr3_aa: CASSHLYGGQETQYF
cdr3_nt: TGCGCCAGCAGCCACCTATATGGGGGGCAAGAGACCCAGTACTTC

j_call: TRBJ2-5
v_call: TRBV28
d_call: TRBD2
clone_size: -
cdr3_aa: CASSPWTSGDWGETQYF
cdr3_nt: TGTGCCAGCAGTCCTTGGACTAGCGGGGATTGGGGGGAGACCCAGTACTTC

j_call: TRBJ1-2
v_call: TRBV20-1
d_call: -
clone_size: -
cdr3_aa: CSGIYGYTF
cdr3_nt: TGCAGTGGTATTTATGGCTACACCTTC

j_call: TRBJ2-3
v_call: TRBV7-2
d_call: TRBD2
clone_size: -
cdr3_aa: CASGGRAPDTQYF
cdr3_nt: TGTGCCAGCGGCGGGAGGGCCCCCGATACGCAGTATTTT

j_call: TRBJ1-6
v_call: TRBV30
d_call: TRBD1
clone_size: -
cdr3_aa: CAWQQGCSPLHF
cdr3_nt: TGTGCCTGGCAACAGGGGTGTTCACCCCTCCACTTT

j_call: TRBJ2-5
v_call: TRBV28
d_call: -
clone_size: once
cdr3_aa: CASRDRGKETQYF
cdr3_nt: TGTGCCAGCAGGGACCGGGGGAAGGAGACCCAGTACTTC

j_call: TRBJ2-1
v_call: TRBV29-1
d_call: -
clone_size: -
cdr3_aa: CSVDLNNEQFF
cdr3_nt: TGCAGCGTTGACCTTAACAATGAGCAGTTCTTC

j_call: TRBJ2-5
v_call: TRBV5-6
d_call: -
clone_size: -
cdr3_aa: CASSLDNPAEVQETQYF
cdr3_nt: TGTGCCAGCAGCTTGGATAATCCAGCGGAAGTACAAGAGACCCAGTACTTC

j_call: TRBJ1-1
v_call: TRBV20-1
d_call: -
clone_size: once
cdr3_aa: CSVSGDPEAFF
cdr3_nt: TGCAGTGTCTCAGGGGATCCTGAAGCTTTCTTT

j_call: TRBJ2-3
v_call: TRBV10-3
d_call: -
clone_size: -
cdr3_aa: CAISRALKFKSTDTQYF
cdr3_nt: TGTGCCATCTCCAGGGCCCTGAAGTTCAAGTCCACAGATACGCAGTATTTT